These 23 T cell receptor beta chains originate from one sample sequenced in a study of T cells after posttransplantation cyclophosphamide. Assay: immunoSEQ multiplex PCR; the TCRdb copy retains only in-frame clones and omits some. The sample includes some 25,000 clones, roughly 83% of them seen just once. Input material: PBMCs. The receptors originated from a woman between 55 and 75 years old with a blood cancer, CMV-positive, and with a related stem cell donor.

Only one count was recorded for this clone. The chain joins TRBV5-1 to TRBJ2-3, with 7 bases fitting TRBD2. The junction had 9 bases not matched to a gene; V was cut back by 3 bases and J by 5 bases. The CDR3 loop spans 15 amino acids. Germline lookup yields CDR1 SGHRS and CDR2 YFSETQ. Here the CDR3 DNA reads TGCGCCAGCAGCTGGGGGGGATTATCAGGAGATACGCAGTATTTT. It translates to CASSWGGLSGDTQYF.

This chain uses TRBV6-6 with TRBJ2-7; TRBD1 agrees at 7 bases. V gave up 5 bases and J gave up 4 bases; unmatched junction bases: 8. Germline V gene data show CDR1 as MNHNY and CDR2 as SVGAGI (reference sequence). The CDR3 is 14 amino acids. In nucleotides, the CDR3 is TGTGCCAGCAGTACCCGACAGGGCAAGTACGAGCAGTACTTC. Protein product: CASSTRQGKYEQYF.

V gene TRBV7-6 combines with J gene TRBJ2-2; TRBD1 agrees at 8 bases. Germline lookup yields CDR1 SGHVS and CDR2 FNYEAQ. The trim removed 5 bases at V and 2 bases at J, leaving 7 bases unmatched. The CDR3 runs to 16 residues. This CDR3 reads CASSQVPGGNTGELFF. The CDR3 DNA is TGTGCCAGCAGCCAAGTCCCAGGGGGCAACACCGGGGAGCTGTTTTTT. The whole variable domain, remainder taken from reference TRBV7-6 and TRBJ2-2, is GAGVSQSPRYKVTKRGQDVALRCDPISGHVSLYWYRQALGQGPEFLTYFNYEAQQDKSGLPNDRFSAERPEGSISTLTIQRTEQRDSAMYRCASSQVPGGNTGELFFGEGSRLTVL.

This chain uses TRBV5-6 with TRBJ2-5; the match to TRBD2 covers 8 bases. Germline V gives CDR1 SGHDT, CDR2 YYEEEE. Trimming at V came to 4 bases and at J to 5 bases, leaving 16 bases not matched to a gene. The CDR3 covers 17 residues. The CDR3 DNA reads TGTGCCAGCAGCAGGCGGGAGGCCTTTTTAGAGGTGGAGACCCAGTACTTC. Translation gives CASSRREAFLEVETQYF.

This sequence joins TRBV10-3 and TRBJ2-7; weak D call: TRBD2 (6 bases). Trimming left V 4 bases short and J 3 bases short, with 10 bases between. From germline, CDR1 is ENHRY and CDR2 SYGVKD. This CDR3 contains 13 residues. CDR3: CAISVSGDYEQYF. The CDR3 DNA reads as TGTGCCATCAGTGTATCGGGAGACTACGAGCAGTACTTC.

The chain links TRBV6-5 to TRBJ2-1, with D perhaps matching TRBD1 (5 bases). CDR3 length: 13 amino acids. The ends were cut back, 4 bases at V and 8 bases at J, with 12 bases in the middle. Per germline, CDR1 MNHEY and CDR2 SVGAGI. CDR3 nucleotide sequence: TGTGCCAGCAGTTTAGGGGCTGGCGATGAGCAGTTCTTC. As protein: CASSLGAGDEQFF.

The gene calls are TRBV29-1 and TRBJ2-3; TRBD1 aligns across 8 bases. This CDR3 spans 14 amino acids. Germline lookup yields CDR1 SQVTM and CDR2 ANQGSEA. The trim removed 6 bases at V and 0 bases at J, leaving 5 bases unmatched. CDR3 residues: CSVRTGLSTDTQYF. The DNA of the CDR3 is TGCAGCGTCCGGACAGGGCTGAGCACAGATACGCAGTATTTT.

The V call is TRBV4-2, the J call TRBJ2-1; D possibly corresponds to TRBD2 (6 bases). Trimming took off 7 bases at V and 7 bases at J, with 14 bases between the two ends. CDR3 length: 13 amino acids. Germline values: CDR1 LGHNA, CDR2 YNFKEQ. The CDR3, as DNA: TGTGCCAGCAACTCTAGCGTCGGGAATGAGCAGTTCTTC. Translated, it gives CASNSSVGNEQFF.

The chain couples TRBV11-2 to TRBJ2-1; 11 positions match TRBD2. The CDR3 runs 14 residues. Germline V CDR1 and CDR2: SGHAT, FQNNGV. Unmatched junction bases numbered 1, after V lost 5 bases and J lost 4 bases. CDR3 bases: TGTGCCAGCAGCCGACTAGCGGGGTACAATGAGCAGTTCTTC. The encoded protein is CASSRLAGYNEQFF.

V usage is TRBV25-1 and J usage is TRBJ2-1, with 9 bases aligning to TRBD1. The germline V gene has CDR1 MGHDK and CDR2 SYGVNS. Trimming cost V 3 bases and J 3 bases; bases outside gene matches: 3. The CDR3 length is 15 residues. CDR3 in amino acids: CASSEDRGNYNEQFF. Here the CDR3 DNA reads TGTGCCAGCAGTGAGGACAGGGGCAACTACAATGAGCAGTTCTTC.

The chain employs TRBV5-4 and TRBJ2-7; 7 bases match TRBD1. The ends lost 7 bases at V and 3 bases at J; junction bases unmatched: 4. CDR3 length: 12 amino acids. Germline CDR1 reads SGHNT; CDR2 reads YYREEE (reference sequence). The CDR3 loop is CASGRDSYEQYF. DNA of the CDR3: TGTGCCAGCGGCCGGGACAGCTACGAGCAGTACTTC.

The chain carries TRBV27 and TRBJ2-2; TRBD2 agrees at 7 bases. Trimming took 6 bases from V and 5 from J; bases not matched to a gene: 12. CDR3 length: 16 amino acids. Germline values: CDR1 MNHEY, CDR2 SMNVEV (reference sequence). CDR3 protein: CASSPGGSLGTGELFF. The CDR3 coding sequence is TGTGCCAGCAGCCCCGGCGGGAGTCTCGGGACCGGGGAGCTGTTTTTT.

This chain links TRBV10-3 with TRBJ2-3, with TRBD2 matching 7 bases. This CDR3 is 14 amino acids long. From germline, CDR1 is ENHRY and CDR2 SYGVKD. V lost 5 bases, J lost 1 base, and 3 bases stayed unmatched. The CDR3 DNA sequence: TGTGCCATCAGTTCCAGCGGGGGCACAGATACGCAGTATTTT. As protein: CAISSSGGTDTQYF.

The V gene is TRBV6-5, the J gene TRBJ2-2; tentative D call: TRBD2 (5 bases). CDR1 is MNHEY and CDR2 is SVGAGI in the germline V gene. Between the trimmed V and J ends, which lost 6 bases and 7 bases, there was a span of 9 bases. This CDR3 contains 12 residues. CDR3: CASSSRVGELFF. The CDR3 nucleotides are TGTGCCAGCAGCTCGCGGGTCGGGGAGCTGTTTTTT.

This rearrangement joins TRBV30 to TRBJ1-5; D is possibly TRBD1 (5 bases). V dropped 1 base and J dropped 2 bases, with 6 bases sitting between them. The CDR3 is 13 amino acids. In germline, CDR1 is GTSNPN, CDR2 SVGIG (reference sequence). The CDR3 sequence is CAWSGGGNQPQHF. CDR3 sequence (DNA): TGTGCCTGGAGTGGGGGGGGCAATCAGCCCCAGCATTTT.

The count of this clone is one. The V and J genes are TRBV7-2 and TRBJ2-7; 11 bases match TRBD1. Germline values: CDR1 SGHTA, CDR2 FQGNSA. V was clipped by 4 bases and J by 5 bases; unmatched bases: 7. This CDR3 has 15 residues. CDR3: CASSSRRTGGDEQYF. CDR3 coding DNA: TGTGCCAGCAGCTCCAGAAGGACAGGGGGCGACGAGCAGTACTTC.

The chain couples TRBV5-1 to TRBJ1-1; perhaps TRBD1 as D (5 bases). The V and J ends lost 9 bases and 3 bases respectively, with 18 bases between them. Germline CDR1 reads SGHRS; CDR2 reads YFSETQ. There are 14 residues in the CDR3. The CDR3: CATRPGGADTEAFF. Written as DNA, the CDR3 is TGCGCCACCCGTCCCGGAGGGGCCGACACTGAAGCTTTCTTT.

The genes are TRBV29-1 and TRBJ2-5; D is uncertain. The CDR3 has 11 residues. Between the trimmed V and J ends, which lost 0 bases and 13 bases, there was a span of 12 bases. CDR1 and CDR2 (germline): SQVTM, ANQGSEA. Written as DNA, the CDR3 is TGCAGCGTTGAAGATCTTTCTAGGAGGTACTTC. The encoded protein is CSVEDLSRRYF.

This chain connects TRBV9 to TRBJ1-1; D unclear. The CDR3 is 14 residues long. CDR1 is SGDLS, CDR2 YYNGEE, per germline. V dropped 4 bases and J dropped 1 base, with 11 bases sitting between them. In DNA form, the CDR3 reads TGTGCCAGCAGCATTCATATACAGAACACTGAAGCTTTCTTT. Its translation: CASSIHIQNTEAFF.

J is TRBJ1-1 and V is TRBV5-1, with D tentatively TRBD1 (6 bases). This CDR3 has 13 residues. Trimming removed 4 bases at V and 4 bases at J, with 11 bases between. Germline V lookup: CDR1 SGHRS, CDR2 YFSETQ. Here the CDR3 DNA reads TGCGCCAGCAGCGGTGACAGGTTCACTGAAGCTTTCTTT. Its protein product is CASSGDRFTEAFF.

This chain connects TRBV5-4 to TRBJ2-7; 9 positions agree with TRBD1. This CDR3 spans 15 amino acids. The V and J ends lost 4 bases and 1 base, in that order; junction bases with no gene match: 6. Germline loops: CDR1 SGHNT, CDR2 YYREEE (reference sequence). CDR3 nucleotides: TGTGCCAGCAGCCCCCCGGGACAGGGATCCTACGAGCAGTACTTC. Its protein is CASSPPGQGSYEQYF.

A few counts support this clone. The gene calls are TRBV6-1 and TRBJ1-1; 7 bases match TRBD1. This CDR3 spans 15 amino acids. V dropped 7 bases and J dropped 5; count of bases not matched to a gene: 13. Germline values: CDR1 MNHNS, CDR2 SASEGT. The CDR3 bases are TGTGCCAGCACTAGGGCAGGGGGATCGAGTACTGAAGCTTTCTTT. It is translated as CASTRAGGSSTEAFF.

V is TRBV6-5 and J is TRBJ2-2, with 7 bases that match TRBD1. The germline CDR1 and CDR2 sequences are MNHEY and SVGAGI. The CDR3 totals 14 residues. The ends lost 6 bases at V and 0 bases at J; junction bases unmatched: 1. In nucleotides, the CDR3 is TGTGCCAGCAGCCAGGGGGCGAACACCGGGGAGCTGTTTTTT. Translation: CASSQGANTGELFF.